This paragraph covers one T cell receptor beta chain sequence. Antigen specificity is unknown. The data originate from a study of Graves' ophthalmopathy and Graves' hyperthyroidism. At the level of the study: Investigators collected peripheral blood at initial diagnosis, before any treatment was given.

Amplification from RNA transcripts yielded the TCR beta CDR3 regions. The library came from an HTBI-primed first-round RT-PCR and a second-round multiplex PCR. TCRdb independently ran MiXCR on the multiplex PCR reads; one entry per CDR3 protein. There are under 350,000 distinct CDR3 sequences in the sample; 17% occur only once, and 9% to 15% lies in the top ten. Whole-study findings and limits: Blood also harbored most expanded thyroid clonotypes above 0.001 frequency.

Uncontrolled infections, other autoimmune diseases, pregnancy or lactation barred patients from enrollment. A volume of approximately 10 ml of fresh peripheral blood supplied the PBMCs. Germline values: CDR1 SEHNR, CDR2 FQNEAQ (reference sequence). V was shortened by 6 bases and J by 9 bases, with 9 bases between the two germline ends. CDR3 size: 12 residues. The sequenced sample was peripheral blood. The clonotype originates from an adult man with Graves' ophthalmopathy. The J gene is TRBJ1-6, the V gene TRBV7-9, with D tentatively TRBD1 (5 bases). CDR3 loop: CASRSGTSPLHF. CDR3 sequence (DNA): TGTGCCAGCAGATCAGGGACTTCACCCCTCCACTTT.